Below, 32 T cell receptor beta chains from the same sample are listed, as sequenced in a study of Graves' ophthalmopathy and Graves' hyperthyroidism. TCR beta CDR3 regions were amplified from RNA transcripts. RT-PCR with HTBI primers came first, then second-round multiplex PCR. In TCRdb, the multiplex PCR reads were re-called with MiXCR into one record per CDR3 protein. The sample records 500,000 to 700,000 distinct CDR3 sequences, about 35% being singletons. The sequenced sample consisted of peripheral blood or thyroid tissue (not recorded which). All receptors derive from an adult man with Graves' hyperthyroidism.

V gene TRBV29-1 combines with J gene TRBJ1-2; D remains ambiguous. The ends were cut back, 4 bases at V and 4 bases at J, with 10 bases in the middle. The CDR3 length is 12 residues. Germline CDR1 reads SQVTM; CDR2 reads ANQGSEA. The CDR3 sequence: CSVGGRVYGYTF. CDR3 coding DNA: TGCAGCGTTGGCGGGCGCGTCTATGGCTACACCTTC.

This clonotype was detected many times. The chain recombines TRBV12-3 or TRBV12-4 with TRBJ2-5, with D tentatively TRBD1 (6 bases). The CDR3 extends over 14 amino acids. Deletions cut 7 bases from V and 7 bases from J, with 19 bases between. The CDR3 spells CASTALGGRGTQYF. The CDR3 coding sequence is TGTGCCAGCACTGCCTTAGGGGGTCGAGGGACCCAGTACTTC.

This chain uses TRBV6-5 with TRBJ1-5, with D perhaps TRBD1 (5 bases). The CDR3 consists of 17 residues. Germline CDR1 is MNHEY and CDR2 is SVGAGI. V lost 5 bases, J lost 7 bases, and 24 bases lay in between. CDR3 sequence reads: CASSEVQGVLFYQPQHF. CDR3 DNA sequence: TGTGCCAGCAGTGAGGTTCAGGGTGTCTTGTTCTACCAGCCCCAGCATTTT.

This clonotype was observed a few times. The V call is TRBV28, the J call TRBJ2-5; D gene uncertain. There are 11 residues in the CDR3. V dropped 1 base and J dropped 6 bases, with 3 bases sitting between them. Germline CDR1 MDHEN, CDR2 SYDVKM. The chain's CDR3 is CASSLSKTQYF. The CDR3 DNA reads as TGTGCCAGCAGTTTATCAAAGACCCAGTACTTC. The full variable domain, with the rest looked up from reference TRBV28 and TRBJ2-5, is DVKVTQSSRYLVKRTGEKVFLECVQDMDHENMFWYRQDPGLGLRLIYFSYDVKMKEKGDIPEGYSVSREKKERFSLILESASTNQTSMYLCASSLSKTQYFGPGTRLLVL.

V usage is TRBV18 and J usage is TRBJ1-1; D not certain. Germline V gives CDR1 KGHSH, CDR2 LQKENI. Trimming pared 2 bases from V and 0 bases from J, leaving 7 bases between. CDR3 length: 14 amino acids. CDR3 DNA sequence: TGTGCCAGCTCACCAAATGGATTGAACACTGAAGCTTTCTTT. Protein product: CASSPNGLNTEAFF.

The chain links TRBV11-2 to TRBJ2-7; D call uncertain. The CDR3 sequence is 14 residues long. The V gene lost 2 bases and the J gene lost 7 bases, with 15 bases spanning the gap. Germline-derived CDR1 and CDR2 are SGHAT and FQNNGV. The CDR3 nucleotides read TGTGCCAGCAGCTTATTTCCCACGACGGTTGAGCAGTACTTC. Translated, it gives CASSLFPTTVEQYF.

This clonotype was recorded many times. J is TRBJ2-5 and V is TRBV29-1; TRBD1 is a possible D gene (6 bases). Germline-derived CDR1 and CDR2 are SQVTM and ANQGSEA. V lost 6 bases, J lost 5 bases, and 16 bases lay in between. The length of the CDR3 is 13 residues. The CDR3 reads CSVLGQIGETQYF. The CDR3 nucleotides read TGCAGCGTCCTGGGACAAATCGGGGAGACCCAGTACTTC.

V gene TRBV10-3 combines with J gene TRBJ2-7, with a weak D call TRBD1 (6 bases). There are 14 residues in the CDR3. V lost 3 bases, J lost 3 bases, and 12 bases lay in between. CDR1 ENHRY and CDR2 SYGVKD come from the germline V gene. CDR3 region: CAISDGRGDYEQYF. The CDR3 DNA sequence: TGTGCCATCAGTGACGGCAGGGGAGACTACGAGCAGTACTTC.

V gene TRBV20-1 combines with J gene TRBJ2-7; no clear D gene. V was cut by 2 bases and J by 3 bases, with 11 bases left in between. CDR3 length equals 13 residues. Germline CDR1 is DFQATT and CDR2 is SNEGSKA (reference sequence). Written as DNA, the CDR3 is TGCAGTGCTAGACTTTCGGCAGGCTACGAGCAGTACTTC. This translates into CSARLSAGYEQYF.

The chain recombines TRBV3-1 with TRBJ2-5; D uncertain. The CDR3 extends over 14 amino acids. Germline assignment: CDR1 LGHDT and CDR2 YNNKEL (reference sequence). V was clipped by 2 bases and J by 1 base, with 8 bases between them. The CDR3 bases are TGTGCCAGCAGCCAACGCTTAACCCAAGAGACCCAGTACTTC. This encodes CASSQRLTQETQYF.

As concerns this clonotype: Since a much larger clone is just one base distant, this may be a read error. V usage is TRBV7-9 and J usage is TRBJ1-2; possibly TRBD1 for D (5 bases). CDR3 length equals 18 residues. Germline V gives CDR1 SEHNR, CDR2 FQNEAQ (reference sequence). The CDR3 is CVSSLVGAGSTDLYGYTF. The CDR3 DNA follows: TGTGTCAGCAGCTTAGTAGGGGCAGGGTCGACCGACCTCTATGGCTACACCTTC.

As concerns this clonotype: A much more abundant neighbour one base away suggests this may be a read error. This is likely a read error, given that the CDR3 carries no conserved phenylalanine or tryptophan at its end. The gene calls are TRBV5-1 and TRBJ1-1; a weak D match, TRBD1 (6 bases). This CDR3 has 15 amino acids. V lost 4 bases, J lost 5 bases, and 18 bases lay in between. Germline lookup yields CDR1 SGHRS and CDR2 YFSETQ. The CDR3 loop is CASSKGQYEGTEAFS. The CDR3 nucleotides read TGCGCCAGCAGCAAAGGACAGTACGAAGGAACTGAAGCTTTCTCT.

This clonotype showed up just once. The CDR3 reads CASSLAREQQFF. CDR3 in DNA: TGTGCCAGCAGCTTAGCGCGGGAGCAGCAGTTCTTC. V gene TRBV7-9 combines with J gene TRBJ2-1, with 7 bases that match TRBD2. The CDR3 consists of 12 residues. CDR1 SEHNR and CDR2 FQNEAQ come from the germline V gene (reference sequence). V dropped 0 bases and J dropped 11; count of bases not matched to a gene: 1.

The chain links TRBV15 to TRBJ2-7, with 12 positions matching TRBD2. CDR1 and CDR2 (germline): LNHNV, YYDKDF (reference sequence). Trimming removed 2 bases from V and 5 bases from J; junction bases left unmatched: 10. This CDR3 has 17 residues. The CDR3 DNA reads TGTGCCACCAGCAGAACCTCCGGACTAGCGGGAATCAACGAGCAGTACTTC. Translated: CATSRTSGLAGINEQYF.

The DNA of the CDR3 is TGTGCCAGTATAGGAAGGAGCGGGGATCAGCCCCAGCATTTT. Amino acids: CASIGRSGDQPQHF. The rearrangement joins TRBV19 to TRBJ1-5; D is unresolved. The CDR3 has 14 residues. V was clipped by 7 bases and J by 5 bases, with 15 bases between them. CDR1 and CDR2 from the germline V gene are LNHDA and SQIVND (reference sequence).

With regard to this clonotype: This may be a read error: a much more frequent sequence differs by one nucleotide. The genes are TRBV6-5 and TRBJ2-5; D assignment may be TRBD1 or TRBD2 (6 bases each). The CDR3 is 14 amino acids. Per germline, CDR1 MNHEY and CDR2 SVGAGI. V was cut by 6 bases and J by 9 bases, with 20 bases left in between. The CDR3 region has the DNA TGTGCCAGCAGGGTTGGAGGAGAGGGGGAGGCCCAGTACTTC. Translation gives CASRVGGEGEAQYF.

In its sample, this clonotype was seen many times. The chain carries TRBV20-1 and TRBJ2-7; 12 nucleotides agree with TRBD2. Germline loops: CDR1 DFQATT, CDR2 SNEGSKA (reference sequence). The CDR3 is 17 residues long. The V gene end was trimmed by 2 bases and the J gene end by 4 bases; junction bases not matched to a gene: 12. This chain's CDR3 is CSARNLPSGRAPYEQYF. The CDR3 bases are TGCAGTGCTAGAAATTTGCCTAGCGGGAGGGCCCCTTACGAGCAGTACTTC.

This clonotype has a count of ten or more. The rearrangement uses TRBV15 and TRBJ2-5; 7 bases fit TRBD1. The trim removed 0 bases at V and 4 bases at J, leaving 5 bases unmatched. CDR3 size: 15 residues. CDR1 is LNHNV, CDR2 YYDKDF, per germline (reference sequence). CDR3 protein: CATSRDINRGETQYF. CDR3 coding DNA: TGTGCCACCAGCAGAGATATAAACAGGGGAGAGACCCAGTACTTC. The full variable domain, its missing parts supplied by reference TRBV15 and TRBJ2-5, is DAMVIQNPRYQVTQFGKPVTLSCSQTLNHNVMYWYQQKSSQAPKLLFHYYDKDFNNEADTPDNFQSRRPNTSFCFLDIRSPGLGDTAMYLCATSRDINRGETQYFGPGTRLLVL.

The sample holds one count of this clonotype. V and J are TRBV20-1 and TRBJ2-3, with unresolved D. Germline V lookup: CDR1 DFQATT, CDR2 SNEGSKA (reference sequence). CDR3 length equals 13 residues. Trimming took off 6 bases at V and 0 bases at J, with 10 bases between the two ends. The CDR3 DNA sequence: TGCAGTGCCATTCTGACAAGCACAGATACGCAGTATTTT. Translated: CSAILTSTDTQYF.

The J gene is TRBJ1-5, the V gene TRBV6-5; TRBD1 is a possible D gene (5 bases). The CDR3 extends over 17 amino acids. Looked up from germline, CDR1 is MNHEY and CDR2 is SVGAGI. Trimming stripped 6 bases from V and 0 bases from J, with 18 bases between. The CDR3 nucleotides are TGTGCCAGCAGCCCTCCCCCGGGGGAGTATAGCAATCAGCCCCAGCATTTT. It codes for CASSPPPGEYSNQPQHF.

This chain uses TRBV7-9 with TRBJ1-5; 11 bases map to TRBD1. The V gene end was trimmed by 6 bases and the J gene end by 6 bases; junction bases not matched to a gene: 10. Germline lookup yields CDR1 SEHNR and CDR2 FQNEAQ (reference sequence). The CDR3 has 16 residues. The CDR3 here is CASSLWGQGGVQPQHF. CDR3 sequence (DNA): TGTGCCAGCAGTTTATGGGGACAGGGGGGCGTTCAGCCCCAGCATTTT. Using reference TRBV7-9 and TRBJ1-5 for the parts outside the CDR3, the full variable domain is DTGVSQNPRHKITKRGQNVTFRCDPISEHNRLYWYRQTLGQGPEFLTYFQNEAQLEKSRLLSDRFSAERPKGSFSTLEIQRTEQGDSAMYLCASSLWGQGGVQPQHFGDGTRLSIL.

CDR3 DNA: TGTGCCAGCAGCGGGGGACAGGGCCCAGAGACCCAGTACTTC. Its protein product is CASSGGQGPETQYF. This chain links TRBV9 with TRBJ2-5, with 9 positions matching TRBD1. V shed 3 bases, J shed 4 bases, and the junction held 4 bases outside the gene matches. The CDR3 has 14 amino acids. Germline V lookup: CDR1 SGDLS, CDR2 YYNGEE.

The table lists this clonotype with many counts. The rearrangement joins TRBV5-6 to TRBJ1-3, with no clear D. CDR3 size: 13 residues. With 3 bases removed from V and 2 bases from J, the gap between germline ends came to 6 bases. The V gene's germline CDR1 is SGHDT and CDR2 YYEEEE. The DNA of the CDR3 is TGTGCCAGCAGCTGGGGTGCTGGAAACACCATATATTTT. This translates into CASSWGAGNTIYF.

The CDR3 is CASSPRRFGARTDTQYF. The CDR3, as DNA: TGTGCCAGCAGCCCCCGCCGTTTTGGCGCCCGCACAGATACGCAGTATTTT. The chain recombines TRBV7-6 with TRBJ2-3; the D is unclear. Trimming stripped 5 bases from V and 1 base from J, with 19 bases between. The V gene's germline CDR1 is SGHVS and CDR2 FNYEAQ. The CDR3 is 17 amino acids.

The sample holds many counts of this clonotype. The chain recombines TRBV20-1 with TRBJ2-5; a weak D match, TRBD2 (5 bases). CDR1 is DFQATT, CDR2 SNEGSKA, per germline (reference sequence). The length of the CDR3 is 13 residues. V shed 0 bases and J shed 4 bases, with 9 bases lying between them. CDR3 loop: CSARDGRGETQYF. CDR3 sequence (DNA): TGCAGTGCTAGAGATGGCCGGGGAGAGACCCAGTACTTC.

This clonotype was seen at least ten times. This chain joins TRBV6-5 and TRBJ1-5; D may be TRBD1 (6 bases). Looked up from germline, CDR1 is MNHEY and CDR2 is SVGAGI. The CDR3 totals 14 residues. V was shortened by 6 bases and J by 4 bases, with 13 bases between the two germline ends. CDR3 nucleotide sequence: TGTGCCAGCAGGACAGGAATCGAAAATCAGCCCCAGCATTTT. As protein: CASRTGIENQPQHF.

A remark on this clonotype: A much larger clone differs from this one at a single base, so this may be a read error. The chain links TRBV5-8 to TRBJ2-7; possibly TRBD1 for D (5 bases). This CDR3 comprises 14 residues. Per germline, CDR1 SGHTS and CDR2 YDEGEE. The ends were cut back, 0 bases at V and 10 bases at J, with 17 bases in the middle. In nucleotides, the CDR3 is TGTGCCAGCAGCTTGGTCCAGCTCCCAGGGATCCAGTACTTC. Protein: CASSLVQLPGIQYF.

Details on this clonotype: No conserved phenylalanine or tryptophan is present at the end of the CDR3, so a read error is the likely explanation. The chain links TRBV28 to TRBJ2-5; D is unresolved. This CDR3 contains 13 residues. V gave up 8 bases and J gave up 5 bases, with 15 bases separating them. Germline loops: CDR1 MDHEN, CDR2 SYDVKM. The CDR3 loop reads CASSPSATETQYL. The CDR3 DNA follows: TGTGCCAGCTCACCATCAGCGACCGAGACCCAGTACCTC.

The chain couples TRBV7-9 to TRBJ1-6; D call uncertain. The CDR3 runs to 16 residues. V lost 2 bases and J 9 bases, leaving 17 bases between the germline ends. Germline lookup yields CDR1 SEHNR and CDR2 FQNEAQ (reference sequence). The CDR3 bases are TGTGCCAGCAGCTTACGACAAGTCAGCTTCGGTTCACCCCTCCACTTT. This sequence encodes CASSLRQVSFGSPLHF.

This clonotype was observed at least ten times. The V call is TRBV2, the J call TRBJ2-7; the D gene is possibly TRBD2 (5 bases). Germline-derived CDR1 and CDR2 are SNHLY and FYNNEI. The ends were cut back, 8 bases at V and 5 bases at J, with 13 bases in the middle. The CDR3 extends over 12 amino acids. CDR3 sequence reads: CASAASLNEQYF. The CDR3 bases are TGTGCCAGCGCGGCTAGCTTGAACGAGCAGTACTTC.

The chain uses TRBV5-1 and TRBJ1-1; D is perhaps TRBD1 (6 bases). The CDR3 is 14 residues long. Germline values: CDR1 SGHRS, CDR2 YFSETQ. Deletions cut 0 bases from V and 8 bases from J, with 14 bases between. In nucleotides, the CDR3 is TGCGCCAGCAGCTTGGCCTCAGGGGCCCAGGAAGCTTTCTTT. This translates into CASSLASGAQEAFF.

The chain is built from TRBV7-2 and TRBJ2-5, with 8 bases matching TRBD2. This CDR3 comprises 16 residues. Germline V gene sequence: CDR1 SGHTA, CDR2 FQGNSA. The J segment lost 5 bases and the V segment lost 5 bases, leaving 13 bases of the junction unmatched. The CDR3 sequence: CASSGFGGGARETQYF. The DNA for the CDR3 is TGTGCCAGCAGCGGATTCGGGGGGGGCGCCCGGGAGACCCAGTACTTC.